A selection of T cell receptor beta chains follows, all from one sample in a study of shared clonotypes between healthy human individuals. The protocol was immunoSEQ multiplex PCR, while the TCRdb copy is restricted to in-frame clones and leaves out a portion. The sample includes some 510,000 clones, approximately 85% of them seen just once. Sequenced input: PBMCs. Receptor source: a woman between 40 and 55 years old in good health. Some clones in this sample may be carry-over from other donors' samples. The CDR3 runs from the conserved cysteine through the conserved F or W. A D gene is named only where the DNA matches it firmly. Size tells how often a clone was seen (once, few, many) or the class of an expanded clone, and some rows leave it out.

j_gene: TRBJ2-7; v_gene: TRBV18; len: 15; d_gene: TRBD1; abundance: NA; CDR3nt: TGTGCCAGCTCACCCGGACAGGGAAGGGAGTACGAGCAGTACTTC; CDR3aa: CASSPGQGREYEQYF
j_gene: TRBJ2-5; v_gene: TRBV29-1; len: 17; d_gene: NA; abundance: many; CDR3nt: TGCAGCGTTGAAGATCGCTCGCGGGTGAATTTCCAAGAGACCCAGTACTTC; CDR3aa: CSVEDRSRVNFQETQYF
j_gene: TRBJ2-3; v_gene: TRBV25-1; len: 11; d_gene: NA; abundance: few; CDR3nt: TGTGCCAGCTCATCCACAGATACGCAGTATTTT; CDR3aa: CASSSTDTQYF
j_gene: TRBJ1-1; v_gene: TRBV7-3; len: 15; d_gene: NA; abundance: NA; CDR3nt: TGTGCCAGCAGCTTACATGGGGGCTTGAACACTGAAGCTTTCTTT; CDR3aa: CASSLHGGLNTEAFF
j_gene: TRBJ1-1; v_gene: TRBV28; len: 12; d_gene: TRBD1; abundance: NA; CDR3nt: TGTGCCGGCGGGCTCTACAGGGGTGAAGCTTTCTTT; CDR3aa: CAGGLYRGEAFF
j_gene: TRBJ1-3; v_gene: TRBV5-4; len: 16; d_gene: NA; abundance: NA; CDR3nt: TGTGCCAGCAGCCAGAACTCCTGGGATGCTGGAAACACCATATATTTT; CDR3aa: CASSQNSWDAGNTIYF
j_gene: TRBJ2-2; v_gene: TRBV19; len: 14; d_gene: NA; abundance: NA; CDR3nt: TGTGCCAGTAGTAATTGGGGTGACACCGGGGAGCTGTTTTTT; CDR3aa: CASSNWGDTGELFF
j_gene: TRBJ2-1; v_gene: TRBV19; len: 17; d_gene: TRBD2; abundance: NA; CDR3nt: TGTGCCAGTAGTTTACTAGCGGGAGCTAGCTCCTACAATGAGCAGTTCTTC; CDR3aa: CASSLLAGASSYNEQFF
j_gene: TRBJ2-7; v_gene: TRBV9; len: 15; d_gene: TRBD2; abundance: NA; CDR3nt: TGTGCCAGCAGCGTAGGAGGGACTAGCGGGAGCCAGCAGTACTTC; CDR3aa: CASSVGGTSGSQQYF
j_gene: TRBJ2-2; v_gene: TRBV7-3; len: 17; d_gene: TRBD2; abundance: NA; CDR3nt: TGTGCCAGCAGCTTGGGAGCGGGACGGGGTAAAACCGGGGAGCTGTTTTTT; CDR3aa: CASSLGAGRGKTGELFF
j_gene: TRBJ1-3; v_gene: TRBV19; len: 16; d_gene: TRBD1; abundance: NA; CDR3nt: TGTGCCAGTAGTATTGCTTTCGGACAGGGTCGAAACACCATATATTTT; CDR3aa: CASSIAFGQGRNTIYF
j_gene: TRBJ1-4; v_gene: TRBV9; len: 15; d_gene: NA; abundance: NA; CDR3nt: TGTGCCAGCAGCGGCGAGGGGGTATGTAATGAAAAACTGTTTTTT; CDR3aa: CASSGEGVCNEKLFF
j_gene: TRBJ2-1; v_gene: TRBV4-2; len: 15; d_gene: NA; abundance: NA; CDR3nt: TGTGCCAGCAGCCAAGATAGGTGGTTCTACAATGAGCAGTTCTTC; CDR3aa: CASSQDRWFYNEQFF
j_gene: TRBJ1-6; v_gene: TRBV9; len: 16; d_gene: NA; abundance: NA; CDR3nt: TGTGCCAGCAGCGTAGAGGGGGTCCCCAATAATTCACCCCTCCACTTT; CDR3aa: CASSVEGVPNNSPLHF
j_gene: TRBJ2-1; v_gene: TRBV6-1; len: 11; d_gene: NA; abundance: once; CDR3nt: TGTGCCAGCAGTGAAAGGGGCGAGCAGTTCTTC; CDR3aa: CASSERGEQFF
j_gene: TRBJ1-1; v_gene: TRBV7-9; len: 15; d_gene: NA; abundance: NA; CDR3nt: TGTGCCAGCGCCACGCCGGGGGGCCGTGGCACTGAAGCTTTCTTT; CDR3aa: CASATPGGRGTEAFF
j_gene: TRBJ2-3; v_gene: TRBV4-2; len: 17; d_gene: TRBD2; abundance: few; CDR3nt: TGTGCCAGCAGCCAAGATCTCGTGCTAGCGGGAGCAGATACGCAGTATTTT; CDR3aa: CASSQDLVLAGADTQYF
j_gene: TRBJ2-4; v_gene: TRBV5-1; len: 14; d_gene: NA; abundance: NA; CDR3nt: TGCGCCAGCAGCTTGGGCCAGGCTAGGGACATTCAGTACTTC; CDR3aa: CASSLGQARDIQYF
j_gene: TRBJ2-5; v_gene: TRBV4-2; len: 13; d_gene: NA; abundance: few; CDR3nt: TGTGCCAGCAGCCAAGAAGAGGAAGAGACCCAGTACTTC; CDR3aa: CASSQEEEETQYF
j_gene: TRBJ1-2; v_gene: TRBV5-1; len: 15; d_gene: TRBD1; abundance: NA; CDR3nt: TGCGCCAGCAGCAACTTACAGGGGGCAAACTATGGCTACACCTTC; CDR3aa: CASSNLQGANYGYTF
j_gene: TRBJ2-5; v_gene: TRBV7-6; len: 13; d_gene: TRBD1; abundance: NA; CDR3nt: TGTGCCAGCAGCCCTCCGGGACAGGGGACCCAGTACTTC; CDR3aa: CASSPPGQGTQYF
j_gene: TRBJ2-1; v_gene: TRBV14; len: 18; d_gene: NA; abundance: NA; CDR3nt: TGTGCCAGCAGCCAAGGCCCCCTGGGAACCGCCAGGGACAATGAGCAGTTCTTC; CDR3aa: CASSQGPLGTARDNEQFF
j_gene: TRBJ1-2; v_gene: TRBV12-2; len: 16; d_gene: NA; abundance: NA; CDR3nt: TGTGCAAGTCGCTTCCTCTACAGGGAGTGGGGCTATGGCTACACCTTC; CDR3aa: CASRFLYREWGYGYTF
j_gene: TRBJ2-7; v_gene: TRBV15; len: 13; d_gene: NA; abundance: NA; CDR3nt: TGTGCCACCAGCAGAGATCGGGGATACGAGCAGTACTTC; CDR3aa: CATSRDRGYEQYF
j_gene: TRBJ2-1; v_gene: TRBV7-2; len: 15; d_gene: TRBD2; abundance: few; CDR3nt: TGTGCCAGCAGCCGGACAGCGGGAGGCTTGGGGGAGCAGTTCTTC; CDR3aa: CASSRTAGGLGEQFF
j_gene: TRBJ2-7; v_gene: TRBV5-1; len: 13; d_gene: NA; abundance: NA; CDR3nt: TGCGCCAGCAGTCGGGATCGGGGTGAGGAGCAGTACTTC; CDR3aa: CASSRDRGEEQYF
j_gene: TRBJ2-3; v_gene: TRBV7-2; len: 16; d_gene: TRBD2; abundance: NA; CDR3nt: TGTGCCAGCAGCCAGACTAGCGGGAGGGCTCGCGATACGCAGTATTTT; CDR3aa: CASSQTSGRARDTQYF
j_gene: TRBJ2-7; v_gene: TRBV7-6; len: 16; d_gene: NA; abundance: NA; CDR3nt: TGTGCCAGCAGCCACAGAACCGGGACCGCGACCTACGAGCAGTACTTC; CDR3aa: CASSHRTGTATYEQYF
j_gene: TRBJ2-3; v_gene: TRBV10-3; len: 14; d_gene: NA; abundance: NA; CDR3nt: TGTGCCATCACTATTTCGGAGGGGGCAGATACGCAGTATTTT; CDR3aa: CAITISEGADTQYF
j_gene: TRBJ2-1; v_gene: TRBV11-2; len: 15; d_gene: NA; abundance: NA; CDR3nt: TGTGCCAGCAGCTTAACCCCCCTAGGGGGTAATGAGCAGTTCTTC; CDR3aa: CASSLTPLGGNEQFF
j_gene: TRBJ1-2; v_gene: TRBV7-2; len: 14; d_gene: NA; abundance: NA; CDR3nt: TGTGCCAGCAGCTTAGCGAGGGATAACTATGGCTACACCTTC; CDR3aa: CASSLARDNYGYTF
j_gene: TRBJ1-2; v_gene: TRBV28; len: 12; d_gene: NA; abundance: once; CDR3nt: TGTGCCAGCAGTTCATCTAACTATGGCTACACCTTC; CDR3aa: CASSSSNYGYTF
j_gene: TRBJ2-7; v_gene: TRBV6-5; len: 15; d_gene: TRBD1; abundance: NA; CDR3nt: TGTGCCAGCAGTTACCCGGACAGGGAAGACTACGAGCAGTACTTC; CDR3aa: CASSYPDREDYEQYF
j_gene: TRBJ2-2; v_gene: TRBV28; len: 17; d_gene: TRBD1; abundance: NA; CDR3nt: TGTGCCAGCAGTTTAAAATCGGGACAGAGGACGACCGGGGAGCTGTTTTTT; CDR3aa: CASSLKSGQRTTGELFF
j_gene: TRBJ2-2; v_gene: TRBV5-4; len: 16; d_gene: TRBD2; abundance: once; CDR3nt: TGTGCCAGCAGTTCTAGGACTAGCGGGAACACCGGGGAGCTGTTTTTT; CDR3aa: CASSSRTSGNTGELFF
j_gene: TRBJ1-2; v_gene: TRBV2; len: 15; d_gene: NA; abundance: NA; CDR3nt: TGTGCCAGCAGTGAACTGGGCTTAGGGGGCTATGGCTACACCTTC; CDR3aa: CASSELGLGGYGYTF
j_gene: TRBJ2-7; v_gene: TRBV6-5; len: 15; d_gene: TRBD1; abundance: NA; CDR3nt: TGTGCCAGCAGTTACGGGACAGGGGGAACGTACGAGCAGTACTTC; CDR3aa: CASSYGTGGTYEQYF
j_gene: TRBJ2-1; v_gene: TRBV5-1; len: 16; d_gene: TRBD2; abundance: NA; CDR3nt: TGCGCCAGCAGCGCCACTAGCGGGAACTCCTACAATGAGCAGTTCTTC; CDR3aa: CASSATSGNSYNEQFF
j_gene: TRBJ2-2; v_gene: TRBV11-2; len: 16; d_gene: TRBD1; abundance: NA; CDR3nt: TGTGCCAGCAGACCCGGACAGGGGGCAAGGGCCGGGGAGCTGTTTTTT; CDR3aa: CASRPGQGARAGELFF
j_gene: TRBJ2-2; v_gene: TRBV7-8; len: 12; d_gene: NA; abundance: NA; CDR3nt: TGTGCCAGCAGCTTCCTTTCCGGGGAGCTGTTTTTT; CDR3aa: CASSFLSGELFF
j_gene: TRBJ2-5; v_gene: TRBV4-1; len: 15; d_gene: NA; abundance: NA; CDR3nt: TGCGCCAGCAGCCAAGGCCCCTACAGGGAAGAGACCCAGTACTTC; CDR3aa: CASSQGPYREETQYF
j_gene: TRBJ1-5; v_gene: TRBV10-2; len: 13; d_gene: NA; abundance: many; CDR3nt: TGCGCCACCCTAACAGGGTTCAATCAGCCCCAGCATTTT; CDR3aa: CATLTGFNQPQHF
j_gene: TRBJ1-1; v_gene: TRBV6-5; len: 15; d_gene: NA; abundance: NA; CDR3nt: TGTGCCAGCAGCAGGGCCCTGGACGAGAACACTGAAGCTTTCTTT; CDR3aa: CASSRALDENTEAFF
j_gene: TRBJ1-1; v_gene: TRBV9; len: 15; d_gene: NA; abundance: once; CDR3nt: TGTGCCAGCAGCGTCACGCCCAGGGGAAACACTGAAGCTTTCTTT; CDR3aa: CASSVTPRGNTEAFF
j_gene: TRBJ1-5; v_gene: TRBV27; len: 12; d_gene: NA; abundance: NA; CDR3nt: TGTGCCAGCATGGCTCAGCGGGGGCCCCAGCATTTT; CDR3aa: CASMAQRGPQHF
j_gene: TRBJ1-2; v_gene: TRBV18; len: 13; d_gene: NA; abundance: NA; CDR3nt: TGTGCCAGCTCACCAGAGACTGCCTATGGCTACACCTTC; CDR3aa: CASSPETAYGYTF
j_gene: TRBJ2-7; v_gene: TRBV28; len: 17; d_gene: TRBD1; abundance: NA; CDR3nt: TGTGCCAGCAGTATTGGGGCCGGGACAGGGTTCAGGGACGAGCAGTACTTC; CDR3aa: CASSIGAGTGFRDEQYF
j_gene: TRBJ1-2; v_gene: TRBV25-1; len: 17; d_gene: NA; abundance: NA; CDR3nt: TGTGCCAGCAGTGACCCCATTACCCTTTCGAGTAACTATGGCTACACCTTC; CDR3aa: CASSDPITLSSNYGYTF
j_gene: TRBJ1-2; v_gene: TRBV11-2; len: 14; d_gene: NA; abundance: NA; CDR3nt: TGTGCCAGCAGCTTAGATTTGGGGCACTATGGCTACACCTTC; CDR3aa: CASSLDLGHYGYTF
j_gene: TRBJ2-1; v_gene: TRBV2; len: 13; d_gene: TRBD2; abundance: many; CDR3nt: TGTGCCAGCAGTGGGACTAGAGTCAATGAGCAGTTCTTC; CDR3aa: CASSGTRVNEQFF
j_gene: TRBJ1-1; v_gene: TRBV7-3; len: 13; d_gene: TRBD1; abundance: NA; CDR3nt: TGTGCCAGCAAAACAGGGGTTGGGACTGAAGCTTTCTTT; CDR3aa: CASKTGVGTEAFF
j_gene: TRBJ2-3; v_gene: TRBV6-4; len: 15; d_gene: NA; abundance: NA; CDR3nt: TGTGCCAGCAAAGTTGGACCCTATGGCACAGATACGCAGTATTTT; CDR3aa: CASKVGPYGTDTQYF
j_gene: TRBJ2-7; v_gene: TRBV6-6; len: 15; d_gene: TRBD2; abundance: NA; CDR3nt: TGTGCCAGCAGTTACTGGTCTAGCGGGCAGTACGAGCAGTACTTC; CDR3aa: CASSYWSSGQYEQYF
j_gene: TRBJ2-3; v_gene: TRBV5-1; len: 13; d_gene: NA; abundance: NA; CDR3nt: TGCGCCAGCAGCCCTCCGACCGTAATGACGCAGTATTTT; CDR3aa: CASSPPTVMTQYF
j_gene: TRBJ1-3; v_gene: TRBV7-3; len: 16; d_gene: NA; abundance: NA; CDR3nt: TGTGCCAGCAGCGTCACAGGGCCGAGCTCTGGAAACACCATATATTTT; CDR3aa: CASSVTGPSSGNTIYF
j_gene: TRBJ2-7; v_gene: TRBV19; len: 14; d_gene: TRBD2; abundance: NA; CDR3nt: TGTGCCAGTAGTCAAGCGGGAGTCAGAGTCGAGCAGTACTTC; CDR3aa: CASSQAGVRVEQYF
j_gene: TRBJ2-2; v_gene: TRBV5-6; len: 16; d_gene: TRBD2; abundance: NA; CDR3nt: TGTGCCAGCAGCTGGCGACTAGCGGGATTTAGCGGGGAGCTGTTTTTT; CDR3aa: CASSWRLAGFSGELFF
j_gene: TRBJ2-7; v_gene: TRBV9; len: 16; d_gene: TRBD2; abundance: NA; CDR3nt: TGTGCCAGCAGCGTAACCGGACTAGCGGGAATCAACGAGCAGTACTTC; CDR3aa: CASSVTGLAGINEQYF